The 4 T cell receptor beta chains listed next were all sequenced from one sample in a study of cytomegalovirus exposure and HLA in healthy donors. The data were produced by immunoSEQ multiplex PCR, yet TCRdb's version contains in-frame clones alone and is incomplete. The table includes about 250,000 clones, about 88% detected once. Sequenced input: PBMCs. All receptors come from a man aged 18 to 30 in good health and CMV-seropositive.

CDR3 residues: CASSVWTSTDTQYF. The CDR3 nucleotides are TGTGCCAGCAGCGTTTGGACTAGCACAGATACGCAGTATTTT. This chain uses TRBV6-5 with TRBJ2-3, with a tentative D call TRBD2 (5 bases). Germline-derived CDR1 and CDR2 are MNHEY and SVGAGI. V was cut by 6 bases and J by 0 bases, with 10 bases left in between. The CDR3 covers 14 residues.

This chain links TRBV30 with TRBJ1-1; TRBD1 aligns across 11 bases. Germline V gene data show CDR1 as GTSNPN and CDR2 as SVGIG (reference sequence). The trim removed 3 bases at V and 0 bases at J, leaving 15 bases unmatched. The CDR3 length is 19 residues. The CDR3 sequence is CAWRPITGTGGWVNTEAFF. CDR3 nucleotide sequence: TGTGCCTGGAGGCCAATTACCGGGACAGGGGGATGGGTGAACACTGAAGCTTTCTTT.

The genes are TRBV2 and TRBJ2-2, with D possibly called TRBD1 or TRBD2 (5 bases each). Germline V lookup: CDR1 SNHLY, CDR2 FYNNEI. This CDR3 has 17 residues. V was pared by 5 bases and J by 0 bases, with 16 bases between. CDR3: CASSTSTDSPNTGELFF. In DNA, the CDR3 is TGTGCCAGCAGTACTAGTACCGACAGCCCGAACACCGGGGAGCTGTTTTTT.

V and J are TRBV7-8 and TRBJ2-1; the match to TRBD2 covers 7 bases. There are 14 residues in the CDR3. Germline CDR1 is SGHVS and CDR2 is FQNEAQ. V trimming: 5 bases; J trimming: 6 bases; junction bases outside the gene matches: 7. The CDR3 here is CASSRQRDSNEQFF. The CDR3 DNA follows: TGTGCCAGCAGCCGGCAGCGGGACTCCAATGAGCAGTTCTTC.